This T cell receptor beta chain was documented in a study of blood T cell repertoires in COVID-19. Study in general: The United States, Italy and Spain supplied acute and convalescent COVID-19 samples. From T cells, B-cell-depleted T cells, or PBMCs came the material, which was cDNA or gDNA.

Authors' analysis steps: Estimates of nucleated cell counts were drawn from the amplification of reference gene primers. Here immunoSEQ multiplex PCR was the method, and the copy in TCRdb shows in-frame clones only, minus some. The DNA was the basis for D and trimming; V, J and clone size are from that table. This sample has around 120,000 clones; around three quarters occur once, and the top ten carry 5.5% to 7%. V lost 5 bases and J lost 0, with 6 bases in between. CDR3 length: 12 residues. Germline CDR1 is SQVTM and CDR2 is ANQGSEA. Sequenced sample: peripheral blood. The rearrangement joins TRBV29-1 to TRBJ2-3; D possibly corresponds to TRBD2 (5 bases). The sequence was obtained from a man in his 70s with acute or convalescent COVID-19. CDR3: CSVRGSTDTQYF. The CDR3 coding sequence is TGCAGCGTTCGGGGAAGCACAGATACGCAGTATTTT.